These T cell receptor beta chains were read from a single sample in a study of blood T cell repertoires in COVID-19. The assay was immunoSEQ multiplex PCR, and TCRdb's table has in-frame clones only and misses some. The data hold tens of thousands of clones, with around 83% observed a single time. Input material: peripheral blood. The receptors come from a man aged 25-45 years with COVID-19, enrolled during active disease. The CDR3 runs from the conserved cysteine through the conserved F or W. D genes are given only for firm matches. Only some rows state a clone size, as once, few, many or a class for expanded clones.

J,V,D,size,CDR3,DNA
TRBJ2-3,TRBV12-5,-,-,CASGAYGGASTDTQYF,TGTGCTAGTGGTGCTTATGGTGGGGCTAGCACAGATACGCAGTATTTT
TRBJ1-2,TRBV5-1,-,-,CASRGPQGGGYTF,TGCGCCAGCAGGGGTCCACAGGGCGGGGGCTACACCTTC
TRBJ1-3,TRBV28,-,-,CASRGPPGNTIYF,TGTGCCAGCAGGGGGCCGCCTGGAAACACCATATATTTT
TRBJ2-3,TRBV4-1,TRBD1,once,CASSYPTGGGDTQYF,TGCGCCAGCAGCTACCCCACAGGGGGCGGCGATACGCAGTATTTT
TRBJ1-4,TRBV28,-,few,CASKTLMFDSEKLFF,TGTGCCAGCAAGACGTTGATGTTCGACAGTGAAAAACTGTTTTTT
TRBJ2-7,TRBV4-1,-,few,CASSQGLLARSSYEQYF,TGCGCCAGCAGCCAAGGCCTTCTAGCGAGGAGCTCCTACGAGCAGTACTTC
TRBJ2-1,TRBV10-1,TRBD2,-,CASSWGLAGSSSYNEQFF,TGCGCCAGCAGCTGGGGACTAGCGGGGTCAAGCTCCTACAATGAGCAGTTCTTC
TRBJ1-1,TRBV19,-,-,CASSIREASADTEAFF,TGTGCCAGTAGTATACGGGAGGCCAGCGCGGACACTGAAGCTTTCTTT
TRBJ1-1,TRBV11-3,TRBD1,-,CASSTNRGRFTEAFF,TGTGCCAGCAGCACCAACAGGGGGCGGTTCACTGAAGCTTTCTTT
TRBJ1-2,TRBV28,TRBD1,-,CASSSPRGTAFNGYTF,TGTGCCAGCAGTTCACCCAGGGGGACGGCTTTTAATGGCTACACCTTC
TRBJ2-1,TRBV3-1/TRBV3-2,-,-,CASSHRLEAEQFF,TGTGCCAGCAGCCACAGACTAGAGGCTGAGCAGTTCTTC
TRBJ2-6,TRBV4-3,TRBD1,-,CASSLEWDSWASGANVLTF,TGCGCCAGCAGCCTAGAGTGGGACAGTTGGGCTTCTGGGGCCAACGTCCTGACTTTC
TRBJ1-6,TRBV28,TRBD1,-,CASRTGGAENSPLHF,TGTGCCAGCAGGACAGGGGGCGCGGAGAATTCACCCCTCCACTTT
TRBJ2-1,TRBV29-1,TRBD1,-,CSVRTGTYNEQFF,TGCAGCGTGAGGACAGGGACCTACAATGAGCAGTTCTTC
TRBJ2-7,TRBV2,-,-,CASSEPMGGTEQYF,TGTGCCAGCAGTGAACCCATGGGGGGAACCGAGCAGTACTTC
TRBJ2-7,TRBV30,TRBD1,-,CAWGTGSYEQYF,TGTGCCTGGGGGACAGGGAGCTACGAGCAGTACTTC
TRBJ2-5,TRBV18,-,-,CASSPLPSSETQYF,TGTGCCAGCTCACCACTGCCTAGCAGCGAGACCCAGTACTTC
TRBJ2-7,TRBV14,TRBD1,-,CASSQGRGTGESSIYEQYF,TGTGCCAGCAGCCAAGGCCGAGGGACAGGGGAGAGCTCGATCTACGAGCAGTACTTC
TRBJ1-2,TRBV5-1,-,few,CASQRTESNYGYTF,TGCGCCAGCCAGAGAACAGAGTCTAACTATGGCTACACCTTC
TRBJ2-3,TRBV5-4,-,-,CASSSRSGTSTDTQYF,TGTGCCAGCAGCTCCCGGAGTGGGACTAGCACAGATACGCAGTATTTT
TRBJ2-7,TRBV28,-,-,CASRADSYEQYF,TGTGCCAGCAGGGCTGACAGCTACGAGCAGTACTTC
TRBJ2-1,TRBV28,TRBD2,-,CASTDTSGDYNEQFF,TGTGCCAGCACCGACACTAGCGGGGATTACAATGAGCAGTTCTTC